The 12 T cell receptor beta chains in this list originate from one sample, sequenced in a study of cytomegalovirus exposure and HLA in healthy donors. The study ran its PCR with 60 Vbeta and 13 Jbeta primers. This table comes from immunoSEQ multiplex PCR, and its TCRdb copy is limited to in-frame clones, with some not included. The sample carries over 100,000 clones, 70% to 85% recorded once. Sequenced sample: PBMCs. Every receptor here comes from a woman between 18 and 30 years old in good health and CMV-seropositive.

The gene calls are TRBV19 and TRBJ2-7; possibly TRBD2 for D (7 bases). The germline gives CDR1 LNHDA, CDR2 SQIVND (reference sequence). V lost 2 bases, J lost 2 bases, and 10 bases lay in between. The CDR3 sequence is 14 residues long. The chain's CDR3 is CASSISGGTYEQYF. The CDR3 DNA sequence: TGTGCCAGTAGTATATCGGGGGGCACCTACGAGCAGTACTTC.

A few counts support this clone. V is TRBV18 and J is TRBJ1-1; D unclear. The CDR3 has 14 residues. Trimming stripped 6 bases from V and 1 base from J, with 12 bases between. Per the germline V gene, CDR1 is KGHSH and CDR2 is LQKENI. The DNA for the CDR3 is TGTGCCAGCTCTCCGGCGTACAGGAACACTGAAGCTTTCTTT. It yields the protein CASSPAYRNTEAFF.

CDR3 protein: CASSEGLVSSYEQYF. CDR3 coding DNA: TGTGCCAGCTCAGAGGGACTAGTCAGCTCCTACGAGCAGTACTTC. The rearrangement joins TRBV18 to TRBJ2-7; the match to TRBD2 covers 8 bases. The CDR3 has 15 residues. The V gene end was trimmed by 5 bases and the J gene end by 0 bases; junction bases not matched to a gene: 6. Germline-derived CDR1 and CDR2 are KGHSH and LQKENI.

The gene calls are TRBV27 and TRBJ2-1; 12 bases are shared with TRBD2. With V trimmed by 6 bases and J by 1 base, 4 bases remained unmatched. The CDR3 totals 16 residues. The germline gives CDR1 MNHEY, CDR2 SMNVEV (reference sequence). In nucleotides, the CDR3 is TGTGCCAGCAGGAACCTAGCGGGGGGGTCCTACAATGAGCAGTTCTTC. Residues: CASRNLAGGSYNEQFF.

The chain employs TRBV5-6 and TRBJ1-2, with D hard to call. The V end lost 4 bases, the J end lost 0 bases, and 16 bases lay between the germline ends. Germline V gene lookup returns CDR1 SGHDT and CDR2 YYEEEE. The CDR3 loop spans 16 amino acids. DNA for the CDR3: TGTGCCAGCAGCACGGCGCCTGACACAGCTAACTATGGCTACACCTTC. Protein: CASSTAPDTANYGYTF.

V usage is TRBV6-5 and J usage is TRBJ2-7; D might be TRBD1 (6 bases). This CDR3 comprises 15 residues. Germline V CDR1 and CDR2: MNHEY, SVGAGI. V lost 7 bases and J 5 bases, leaving 21 bases between the germline ends. The CDR3 DNA sequence: TGTGCCAGCACCGATAGGGGGACCCCGGCTGACGAGCAGTACTTC. This gives the protein CASTDRGTPADEQYF.

V is TRBV10-2 and J is TRBJ1-4; no firm D call. The V gene's germline CDR1 is WSHSY and CDR2 SAAADI. The length of the CDR3 is 12 residues. Trimming pared 9 bases from V and 6 bases from J, leaving 11 bases between. The DNA for the CDR3 is TGCGCCAGTATTCCCCCCTATGAAAAACTGTTTTTT. Translating it yields CASIPPYEKLFF.

The chain carries TRBV15 and TRBJ1-2; tentative D call: TRBD1 (6 bases). With 0 bases removed from V and 8 bases from J, the gap between germline ends came to 10 bases. The CDR3 consists of 13 residues. Germline V gene sequence: CDR1 LNHNV, CDR2 YYDKDF (reference sequence). The CDR3 loop reads CATSRDRGGGYTF. The CDR3 region has the DNA TGTGCCACCAGCAGAGACAGGGGTGGCGGCTACACCTTC.

This clone was counted between two and nine times. The chain combines TRBV6-5 with TRBJ1-2, with 7 bases matching TRBD1. The CDR3 extends over 12 amino acids. The V segment lost 7 bases and the J segment 8 bases; nucleotides outside the gene matches: 7. Germline V CDR1 and CDR2: MNHEY, SVGAGI. CDR3 nucleotides: TGTGCCAGCACCCCCCAGGGGGGCGGCTACACCTTC. It yields the protein CASTPQGGGYTF.

This clone was seen only a few times. J is TRBJ1-1 and V is TRBV25-1, with D possibly being TRBD1 (5 bases). The CDR3 totals 12 residues. Trimming pared 5 bases from V and 3 bases from J, leaving 7 bases between. Looked up from germline, CDR1 is MGHDK and CDR2 is SYGVNS. CDR3 amino acids: CASSLQDTEAFF. In DNA, the CDR3 is TGTGCCAGCAGTCTACAGGACACTGAAGCTTTCTTT.

This clone was detected only a few times. The genes are TRBV5-1 and TRBJ1-5, with D perhaps TRBD1 (6 bases). V lost 5 bases and J lost 0, with 12 bases in between. The CDR3 runs 15 residues. Looked up from germline, CDR1 is SGHRS and CDR2 is YFSETQ. This CDR3 is CASRQDSHSNQPQHF. CDR3 nucleotides: TGCGCCAGCAGACAGGACAGTCATAGCAATCAGCCCCAGCATTTT.

This rearrangement joins TRBV30 to TRBJ2-5; maybe TRBD2 (6 bases). The CDR3 contains 15 residues. Trimming removed 0 bases from V and 4 bases from J, with 15 bases in between. Germline loops: CDR1 GTSNPN, CDR2 SVGIG (reference sequence). DNA for the CDR3: TGTGCCTGGAGTGTAGGAGCTGGTAGCGGAGAGACCCAGTACTTC. Protein sequence: CAWSVGAGSGETQYF. The full variable domain, with the rest looked up from reference TRBV30 and TRBJ2-5, is SQTIHQWPATLVQPVGSPLSLECTVEGTSNPNLYWYRQAAGRGLQLLFYSVGIGQISSEVPQNLSASRPQDRQFILSSKKLLLSDSGFYLCAWSVGAGSGETQYFGPGTRLLVL.